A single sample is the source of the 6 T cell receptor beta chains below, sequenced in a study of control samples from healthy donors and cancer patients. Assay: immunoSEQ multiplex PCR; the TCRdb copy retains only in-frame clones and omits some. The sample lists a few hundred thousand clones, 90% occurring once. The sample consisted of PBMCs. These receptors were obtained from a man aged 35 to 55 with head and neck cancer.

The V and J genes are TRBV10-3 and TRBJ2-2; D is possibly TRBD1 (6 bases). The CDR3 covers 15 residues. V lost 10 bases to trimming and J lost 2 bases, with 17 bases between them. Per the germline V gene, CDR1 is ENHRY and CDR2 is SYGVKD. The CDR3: CATGQSGPNTGELFF. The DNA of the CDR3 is TGTGCCACTGGACAGTCCGGGCCAAACACCGGGGAGCTGTTTTTT.

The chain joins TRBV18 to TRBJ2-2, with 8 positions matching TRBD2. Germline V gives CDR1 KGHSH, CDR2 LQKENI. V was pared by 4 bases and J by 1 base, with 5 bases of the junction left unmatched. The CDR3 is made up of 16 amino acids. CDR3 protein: CASSRPTSGNTGELFF. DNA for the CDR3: TGTGCCAGCTCACGACCCACTAGCGGGAACACCGGGGAGCTGTTTTTT.

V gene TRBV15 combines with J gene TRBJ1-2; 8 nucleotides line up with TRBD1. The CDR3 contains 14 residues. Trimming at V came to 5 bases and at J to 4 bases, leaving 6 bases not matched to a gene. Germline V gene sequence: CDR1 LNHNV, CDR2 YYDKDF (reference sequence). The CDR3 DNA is TGTGCCACCAGCCAATACCAGGGGGCCTATGGCTACACCTTC. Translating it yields CATSQYQGAYGYTF.

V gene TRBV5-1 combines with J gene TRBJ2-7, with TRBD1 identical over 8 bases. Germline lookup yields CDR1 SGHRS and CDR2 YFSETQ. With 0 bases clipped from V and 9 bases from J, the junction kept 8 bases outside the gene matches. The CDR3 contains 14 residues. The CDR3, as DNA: TGCGCCAGCAGCTTGGCCGTTCAGGGGGCGACGCAGTACTTC. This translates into CASSLAVQGATQYF.

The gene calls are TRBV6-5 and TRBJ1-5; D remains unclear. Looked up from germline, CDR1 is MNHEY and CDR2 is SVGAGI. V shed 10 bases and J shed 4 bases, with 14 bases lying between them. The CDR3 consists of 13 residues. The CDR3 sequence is CATEDGINQPQHF. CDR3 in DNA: TGTGCCACCGAGGACGGAATTAATCAGCCCCAGCATTTT.

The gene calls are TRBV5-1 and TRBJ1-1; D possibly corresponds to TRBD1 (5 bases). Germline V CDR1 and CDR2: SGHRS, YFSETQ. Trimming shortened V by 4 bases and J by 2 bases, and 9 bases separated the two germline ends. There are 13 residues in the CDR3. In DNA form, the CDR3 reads TGCGCCAGCAGCGTGACAGCAAACACTGAAGCTTTCTTT. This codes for CASSVTANTEAFF.